This T cell receptor beta chain stems from a study of shared clonotypes between healthy human individuals. Here immunoSEQ multiplex PCR was the method, and the copy in TCRdb shows in-frame clones only, minus some. The repertoire holds 2 million to 3 million clones, with approximately 93% as singletons. Germline loops: CDR1 MDHEN, CDR2 SYDVKM. V shed 8 bases, J shed 6 bases, and the junction held 10 bases outside the gene matches. The CDR3 contains 13 residues. The chain recombines TRBV28 with TRBJ2-7; TRBD1 agrees at 7 bases. Sequencing was carried out using naive CD4+ T cells from PBMCs. Subset described: CD45RA+ positively selected. The sequence derives from a man younger than 30 in good health. Some clones in this sample may be carry-over from other donors' samples. The CDR3 DNA sequence: TGTGCCAGCCGGACAGGTGGGACGTCCGAGCAGTACTTC. Protein product: CASRTGGTSEQYF.